This TCR beta chain was sequenced for a study of monozygotic twins with inflammatory bowel disease. Template switching appended UMIs that held a 6-nucleotide sample barcode. For each CDR3 protein, TCRdb gives one entry from its re-call of the 5' RACE reads, without DNA. The table lists roughly 320,000 distinct CDR3 sequences. This CDR3 contains 14 residues. CDR1 and CDR2 from the germline V gene are DFQATT and SNEGSKA (reference sequence). Specimen: blood. The chain joins TRBV20-1 to TRBJ2-5; TCRdb selects TRBD1, and the lack of DNA leaves this call unchecked. The clonotype originates from a human donor with ulcerative colitis or Crohn's disease, or a healthy co-twin of an affected twin (not recorded which). CDR3 amino acids: CSVPQDPARETQYF.